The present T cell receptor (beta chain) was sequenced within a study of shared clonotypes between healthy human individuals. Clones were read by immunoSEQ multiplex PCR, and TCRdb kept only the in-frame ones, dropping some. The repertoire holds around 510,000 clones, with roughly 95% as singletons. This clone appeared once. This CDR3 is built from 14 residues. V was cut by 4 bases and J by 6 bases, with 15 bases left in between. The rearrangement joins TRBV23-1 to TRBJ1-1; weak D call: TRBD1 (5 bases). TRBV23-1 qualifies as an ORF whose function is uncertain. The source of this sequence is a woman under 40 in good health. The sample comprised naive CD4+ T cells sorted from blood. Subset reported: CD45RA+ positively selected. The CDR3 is CASSRGACRAEAFF. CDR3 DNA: TGCGCCAGCAGTCGCGGGGCCTGCCGGGCTGAAGCTTTCTTT.